One and the same sample provided the 5 T cell receptor beta chains below, sequenced in a study of blood T cell repertoires in COVID-19. This table comes from immunoSEQ multiplex PCR, and its TCRdb copy is limited to in-frame clones, with some not included. The sample has about 42,000 clones, roughly 77% seen once; the top ten hold about 27%. The sequenced material came from peripheral blood. These receptors were collected from an elderly man with acute or convalescent COVID-19.

The chain carries TRBV7-9 and TRBJ2-1; 9 bases line up with TRBD1. The V gene's germline CDR1 is SEHNR and CDR2 FQNEAQ (reference sequence). The CDR3 spans 16 residues. The V and J ends lost 5 bases and 3 bases, in that order; junction bases with no gene match: 8. In DNA, the CDR3 is TGTGCCAGCAGCCCCGACAGGGGGGCTGGCTACAATGAGCAGTTCTTC. Protein: CASSPDRGAGYNEQFF.

This sequence joins TRBV2 and TRBJ2-1; TRBD2 agrees at 14 bases. This CDR3 is built from 13 residues. Germline assignment: CDR1 SNHLY and CDR2 FYNNEI. The trim removed 6 bases at V and 15 bases at J, leaving 7 bases unmatched. The CDR3 here is CASRGTSGSIAFF. CDR3 coding DNA: TGTGCCAGCAGGGGGACTAGCGGGAGTATCGCGTTCTTC.

The chain couples TRBV2 to TRBJ1-1, with 8 bases identical to TRBD1. CDR1 and CDR2 from the germline V gene are SNHLY and FYNNEI. The CDR3 contains 12 residues. Trimming took 10 bases from V and 6 from J; bases not matched to a gene: 7. The CDR3 DNA is TGTGCCACAAGAGACAGGGGCCCTGAAGCTTTCTTT. It encodes CATRDRGPEAFF.

The chain recombines TRBV9 with TRBJ2-2; 8 nucleotides align to TRBD1. J was trimmed by 2 bases and V by 0 bases; bases with no gene match: 3. Germline loops: CDR1 SGDLS, CDR2 YYNGEE. CDR3 size: 16 residues. The CDR3 sequence is CASSVGTGLNTGELFF. As DNA, the CDR3 is TGTGCCAGCAGCGTAGGGACAGGGTTAAACACCGGGGAGCTGTTTTTT.

The chain recombines TRBV28 with TRBJ2-7; weak D call: TRBD2 (5 bases). Germline CDR1 MDHEN, CDR2 SYDVKM. This CDR3 has 12 amino acids. Deletions cut 3 bases from V and 4 bases from J, with 7 bases between. The DNA for the CDR3 is TGTGCCAGCAGTTTGGGAGTTTACGAGCAGTACTTC. This sequence encodes CASSLGVYEQYF.